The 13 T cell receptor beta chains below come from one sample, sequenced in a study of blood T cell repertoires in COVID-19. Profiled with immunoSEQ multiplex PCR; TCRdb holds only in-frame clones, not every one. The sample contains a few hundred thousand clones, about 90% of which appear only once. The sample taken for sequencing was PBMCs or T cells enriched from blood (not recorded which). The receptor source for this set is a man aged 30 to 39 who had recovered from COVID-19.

The CDR3 region is CASSDVGAPGQPQHF. DNA for the CDR3: TGTGCCAGCAGTGACGTGGGGGCGCCCGGTCAGCCCCAGCATTTT. This chain links TRBV2 with TRBJ1-5, with a possible D match to TRBD1 (6 bases). Trimming stripped 3 bases from V and 6 bases from J, with 15 bases between. The CDR3 has 15 amino acids. Looked up from germline, CDR1 is SNHLY and CDR2 is FYNNEI.

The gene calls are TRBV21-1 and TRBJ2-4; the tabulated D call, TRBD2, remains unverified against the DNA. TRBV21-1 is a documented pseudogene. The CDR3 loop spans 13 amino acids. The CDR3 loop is CASSKVRVPIQYF. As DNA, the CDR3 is TGTGCCAGCAGCAAAGTTCGGGTTCCCATTCAGTACTTC.

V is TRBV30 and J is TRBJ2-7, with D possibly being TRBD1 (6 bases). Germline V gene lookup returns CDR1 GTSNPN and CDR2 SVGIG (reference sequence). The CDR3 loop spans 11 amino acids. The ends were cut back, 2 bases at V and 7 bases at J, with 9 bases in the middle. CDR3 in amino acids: CAWSLQGEQYF. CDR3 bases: TGTGCCTGGAGTTTGCAGGGGGAGCAGTACTTC.

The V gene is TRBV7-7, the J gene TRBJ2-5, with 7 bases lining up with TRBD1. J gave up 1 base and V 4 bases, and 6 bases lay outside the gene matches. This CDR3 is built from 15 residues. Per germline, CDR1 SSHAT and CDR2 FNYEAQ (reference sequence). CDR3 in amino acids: CASSSRTGPQETQYF. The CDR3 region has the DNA TGTGCCAGCAGCTCCCGGACAGGTCCCCAAGAGACCCAGTACTTC.

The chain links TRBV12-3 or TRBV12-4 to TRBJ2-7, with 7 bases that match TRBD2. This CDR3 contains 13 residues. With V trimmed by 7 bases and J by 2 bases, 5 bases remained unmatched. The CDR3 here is CASIGGTTYEQYF. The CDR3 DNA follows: TGTGCCAGCATTGGAGGGACTACCTACGAGCAGTACTTC.

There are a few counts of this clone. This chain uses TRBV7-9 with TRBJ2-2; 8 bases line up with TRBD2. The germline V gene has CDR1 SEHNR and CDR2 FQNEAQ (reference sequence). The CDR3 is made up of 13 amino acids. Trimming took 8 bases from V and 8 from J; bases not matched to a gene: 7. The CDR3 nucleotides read TGTGCCAGCTCGGGAGGGCCTATGGGGGAGCTGTTTTTT. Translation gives CASSGGPMGELFF.

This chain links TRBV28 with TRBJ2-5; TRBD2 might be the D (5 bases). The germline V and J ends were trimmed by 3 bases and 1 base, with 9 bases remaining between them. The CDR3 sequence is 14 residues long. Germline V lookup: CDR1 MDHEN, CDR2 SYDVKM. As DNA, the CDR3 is TGTGCCAGCAGTTTCGACTACCCCCAAGAGACCCAGTACTTC. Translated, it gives CASSFDYPQETQYF.

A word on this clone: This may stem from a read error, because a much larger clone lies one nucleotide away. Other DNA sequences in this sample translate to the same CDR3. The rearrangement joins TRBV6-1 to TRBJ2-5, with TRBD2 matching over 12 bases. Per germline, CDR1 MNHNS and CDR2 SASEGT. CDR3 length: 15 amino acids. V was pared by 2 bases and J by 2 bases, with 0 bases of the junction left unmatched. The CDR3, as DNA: TGTGCCAGCAGTGAACTAGCGGGAGGGCAAGAGACCCAGTACTTC. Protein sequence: CASSELAGGQETQYF.

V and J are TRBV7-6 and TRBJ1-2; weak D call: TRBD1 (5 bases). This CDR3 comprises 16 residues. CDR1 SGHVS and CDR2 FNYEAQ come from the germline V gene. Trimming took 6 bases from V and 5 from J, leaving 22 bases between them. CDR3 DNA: TGTGCCAGCAGTCTTGTATCGGGGGGAGTAGAATATGGCTACACCTTC. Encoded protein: CASSLVSGGVEYGYTF.

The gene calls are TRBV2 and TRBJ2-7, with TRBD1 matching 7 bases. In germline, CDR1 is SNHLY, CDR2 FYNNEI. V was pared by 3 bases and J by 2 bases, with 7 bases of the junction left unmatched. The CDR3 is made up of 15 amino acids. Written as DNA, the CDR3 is TGTGCCAGCAGTGACCCCCGACAGGGCGCCTACGAGCAGTACTTC. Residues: CASSDPRQGAYEQYF.

CDR3 loop: CASSQETGSSYEQYF. In nucleotides, the CDR3 is TGTGCCAGCAGCCAAGAGACAGGGAGCTCCTACGAGCAGTACTTC. The V gene is TRBV14, the J gene TRBJ2-7, with 7 nucleotides matching TRBD1. J lost 0 bases, V lost 0 bases, and 2 bases had no gene match. The CDR3 contains 15 residues. Per the germline V gene, CDR1 is SGHDN and CDR2 is FVKESK.

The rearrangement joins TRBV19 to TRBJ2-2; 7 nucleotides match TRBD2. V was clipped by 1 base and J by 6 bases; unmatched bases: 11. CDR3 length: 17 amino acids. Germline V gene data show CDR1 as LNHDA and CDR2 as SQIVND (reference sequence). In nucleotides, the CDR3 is TGTGCCAGTAGTATAGTGGGGAAGGGAGGGGCGGCCGGGGAGCTGTTTTTT. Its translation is CASSIVGKGGAAGELFF.

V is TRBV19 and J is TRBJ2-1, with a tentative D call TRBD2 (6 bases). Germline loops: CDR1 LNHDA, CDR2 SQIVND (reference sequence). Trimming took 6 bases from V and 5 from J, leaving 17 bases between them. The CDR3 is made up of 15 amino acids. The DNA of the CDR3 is TGTGCCAGTAGAGCTCCGGGACTTCGTGACAATGAGCAGTTCTTC. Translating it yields CASRAPGLRDNEQFF. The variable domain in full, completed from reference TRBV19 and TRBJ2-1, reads DGGITQSPKYLFRKEGQNVTLSCEQNLNHDAMYWYRQDPGQGLRLIYYSQIVNDFQKGDIAEGYSVSREKKESFPLTVTSAQKNPTAFYLCASRAPGLRDNEQFFGPGTRLTVL.